This T cell receptor beta chain is drawn from a study of T cells in Graves' hyperthyroidism and ophthalmopathy. The CDR3 is made up of 13 amino acids. V was shortened by 2 bases and J by 5 bases, with 11 bases between the two germline ends. Germline V gene data show CDR1 as SGHRS and CDR2 as YFSETQ. The source material, RNA transcripts, was used to amplify TCR beta CDR3 regions. First-round RT-PCR targeting the TCR CDR3 was performed with the HTBI primer set. TCRdb reprocessed the multiplex PCR reads with MiXCR, giving one entry per CDR3 protein. The sample holds a few hundred thousand distinct CDR3 sequences, just over 45% seen once.

This rearrangement joins TRBV5-1 to TRBJ2-7; possible D gene TRBD1, 6 bases. This receptor was obtained from a young woman with Graves' hyperthyroidism. The source material was peripheral blood or thyroid tissue (not recorded which). CDR3 amino acids: CASSLQGRDEQYF. DNA of the CDR3: TGCGCCAGCAGCTTACAGGGCAGGGACGAGCAGTACTTC.